Described below is a single T cell receptor beta chain sequence and its context. By how much of the sample it makes up, this clonotype is medium-sized (0.01 to 0.1%). Its antigen remains unidentified. The sample holds no much larger clone one base away, and base qualities are not on file. Library construction relied on 5' RACE. Reads for this sample came from a NextSeq 500. To allow correction of PCR and sequencing errors, the TCR library protocol tagged every TCR cDNA molecule with a unique molecular identifier. Under the source paper's analysis protocol: TCR identification, UMI-based error correction and CDR3 extraction were performed with Decombinator tools. Expanded TCRs were defined as those above a frequency of 2 per 1,000, corresponding to the top 1% of the tumor frequency distribution. Expanded tumor TCRs were classed as regional if statistically deemed absent (corrected P<0.05) from at least one tumor region, otherwise ubiquitous. Rényi diversity was computed with the R vegan package after subsampling each repertoire 100 times to 5,000 TCRs. CDR3 similarity networks were built from amino acid triplet string-kernel similarity, connecting CDR3s with pairwise similarity above 0.82. TCRdb trimmed public reads at Q25 via fastp, called clones via MiXCR and kept in-frame beta chains. One record per CDR3 amino acid sequence lists the most common genes and DNA. TCRdb's processing, not the study's, gives the V and J calls here. The sample table lists around 8,100 distinct CDR3 sequences, 11% to 15% of them with a count of one. The leading ten clones occupy 7% to 9% of the sample.

The data were taken from a study of spatial heterogeneity in lung cancer (dated by TCRdb to the late 2010s). Study-wide context: More beta-chain than alpha-chain transcripts were consistently detected, likely reflecting higher beta-chain transcript abundance. In tumor regions, TCR transcript counts showed a strong correlation with a T cell transcriptional module score from matched bulk RNA-seq. In the raw uncorrected reads, each unique combination of TCR and UMI appeared more than ten times on average. The study quantitatively compared TCR alpha and beta repertoires across multiple tumor regions, matched nontumor lung and blood in non-small cell lung cancer. Nonsynonymous mutation counts, determined by whole-exome sequencing of tumor tissue, were related to features of the TCR repertoire. At surgery, both alpha and beta chains were TCR-sequenced in roughly 200 tumor regions, approximately 64 matched nontumor lung samples and 56 PBMC samples.

CDR1 and CDR2, looked up from the germline V gene (reference sequence), are DFQATT and SNEGSKA. V lost 6 bases and J lost 4 bases; the stretch between them is 9 bases long. From its cysteine to its phenylalanine, the CDR3 spans 11 amino acids. The only DNA kept is the CDR3, 33 bases in frame from the first base. Study-wide findings and limitations: The number of expanded intratumoral alpha and beta TCRs correlated with the tumor nonsynonymous mutation count. Confirming at a functional level the hypothesis that regional TCRs recognize regional mutations was considered to require additional single-cell paired TCR alpha and beta sequencing. Estimated TCR-seq coverage of tumor T cells was only roughly 7% for alpha chains and around 13% for beta chains. Counts of ubiquitous and regional expanded TCRs correlated with counts of ubiquitous and regional nonsynonymous mutations, respectively.

The time point label for this specimen denotes: sample taken at primary tumor resection. Samples were obtained from around 72 patients with early-stage, untreated non-small cell lung cancer from the lung TRACERx cohort. TCR sequencing used whole RNA extracted from tumor and nontumor lung tissue, or from cryopreserved PBMC samples, without cell sorting. Only patients for whom sufficient RNA was available from at least two tumor regions were selected for TCR sequencing. Tumor and adjacent nontumor lung specimens were reviewed by a lung pathologist before selection. Here the chain combines TRBV20-1 and TRBJ1-2; the D gene lacks a confident call. The TCR comes from a female donor with early-stage non-small cell lung cancer. The specimen was lung tumor tissue, collected at surgery. The nucleotides are TGCAGTGCCTCATCTCGCTATGGCTACACCTTC. Translation gives CSASSRYGYTF.